The 31 T cell receptor beta chains below come from one sample, sequenced in a study of beta chain features in type 1 diabetes. General study points: All four CD4+ subsets from Type 1 diabetes patients carried moderately but significantly shorter TCRB CDR3s.

Expressed TCRB transcripts got sequenced, as all isolated RNA was reverse transcribed. TCRdb's copy holds only in-frame clones and misses some; the assay was immunoSEQ multiplex PCR. This sample has about 700,000 clones, with around 15% found just once. Their antigen targets remain unknown. The sample taken for sequencing was naive CD4+ T cells from blood. Every receptor here comes from a young man with type 1 diabetes.

The rearrangement joins TRBV18 to TRBJ1-3; no reliable D call. The CDR3 length is 15 residues. From germline, CDR1 is KGHSH and CDR2 LQKENI. V was pared by 1 base and J by 0 bases, with 7 bases between. The CDR3 DNA reads as TGTGCCAGCTCACCACAGGATACCTCTGGAAACACCATATATTTT. The encoded protein is CASSPQDTSGNTIYF.

V is TRBV4-1 and J is TRBJ1-6; D call uncertain. Trimming shortened V by 4 bases and J by 9 bases, and 16 bases separated the two germline ends. Per germline, CDR1 MGHRA and CDR2 YSYEKL. CDR3 length: 15 amino acids. The CDR3 reads CASSPTLSAASPLHF. Here the CDR3 DNA reads TGCGCCAGCAGCCCCACGTTGTCCGCAGCTTCACCCCTCCACTTT.

The CDR3 bases are TGTGCCTTCACAGGGGGTGGCTATGGCTACACCTTC. This gives the protein CAFTGGGYGYTF. The chain recombines TRBV30 with TRBJ1-2; 8 nucleotides agree with TRBD1. V lost 7 bases to trimming and J lost 4 bases; unmatched junction nucleotides: 5. Per germline, CDR1 GTSNPN and CDR2 SVGIG (reference sequence). CDR3 length: 12 residues.

This rearrangement joins TRBV5-1 to TRBJ2-3; 7 nucleotides align to TRBD2. The V gene end was trimmed by 1 base and the J gene end by 0 bases; junction bases not matched to a gene: 2. This CDR3 has 15 amino acids. Germline V gene data show CDR1 as SGHRS and CDR2 as YFSETQ. In DNA form, the CDR3 reads TGCGCCAGCAGCTTGCCGCGGGGGAGCACAGATACGCAGTATTTT. Encoded protein: CASSLPRGSTDTQYF. Full variable domain (outside the CDR3, taken from reference TRBV5-1 and TRBJ2-3): KAGVTQTPRYLIKTRGQQVTLSCSPISGHRSVSWYQQTPGQGLQFLFEYFSETQRNKGNFPGRFSGRQFSNSRSEMNVSTLELGDSALYLCASSLPRGSTDTQYFGPGTRLTVL.

In regard to this clone: Other DNA sequences in the sample encode the same CDR3. The chain has TRBV27 and TRBJ2-6; D gene unclear. Germline CDR1 reads MNHEY; CDR2 reads SMNVEV (reference sequence). CDR3 size: 12 residues. Deletions cut 6 bases from V and 4 bases from J, with 4 bases between. The CDR3 DNA reads as TGTGCCAGCAGCCCCGGGGCCAACGTCCTGACTTTC. Its translation is CASSPGANVLTF.

Only a few counts were recorded for this clone. The V gene is TRBV5-1, the J gene TRBJ2-3; D is undetermined. The CDR3 is 14 amino acids. Germline V CDR1 and CDR2: SGHRS, YFSETQ. V was trimmed by 3 bases and J by 3 bases, leaving 11 bases between them. The CDR3 reads CASSSQDATDTQYF. DNA for the CDR3: TGCGCCAGCAGCTCTCAGGACGCTACAGATACGCAGTATTTT.

This clone was detected only a few times. The chain carries TRBV13 and TRBJ1-6, with no clear D. CDR3 length: 15 amino acids. V dropped 2 bases and J dropped 5 bases, with 10 bases sitting between them. Per germline, CDR1 PRHDT and CDR2 FYEKMQ (reference sequence). CDR3 residues: CASSLYQADNSPLHF. Here the CDR3 DNA reads TGTGCCAGCAGCTTATATCAGGCCGATAATTCACCCCTCCACTTT.

This sequence joins TRBV2 and TRBJ2-1, with TRBD2 matching over 8 bases. The CDR3 covers 12 residues. Germline V gene lookup returns CDR1 SNHLY and CDR2 FYNNEI. Trimming removed 8 bases from V and 9 bases from J; junction bases left unmatched: 6. The CDR3 here is CASGSGGPEQFF. The CDR3 DNA reads as TGTGCCAGCGGAAGCGGGGGACCTGAGCAGTTCTTC.

This CDR3 is CASSPTGDSNQPQHF. Here the CDR3 DNA reads TGTGCCAGCAGCCCTACAGGGGATAGCAATCAGCCCCAGCATTTT. This chain joins TRBV7-9 and TRBJ1-5; TRBD1 matches 7 bases. The length of the CDR3 is 15 residues. CDR1 and CDR2 from the germline V gene are SEHNR and FQNEAQ (reference sequence). J lost 0 bases, V lost 5 bases, and 4 bases had no gene match.

The chain couples TRBV30 to TRBJ2-1; tentative D call: TRBD2 (6 bases). Per germline, CDR1 GTSNPN and CDR2 SVGIG (reference sequence). Trimming took 6 bases from V and 8 from J, leaving 17 bases between them. The CDR3 has 13 residues. CDR3 protein: CACKRGREDEQFF. The CDR3 DNA is TGTGCCTGTAAAAGAGGTAGGGAGGATGAGCAGTTCTTC.

The chain couples TRBV7-9 to TRBJ2-3, with D tentatively TRBD2 (6 bases). The CDR3 length is 16 residues. Germline V gene data show CDR1 as SEHNR and CDR2 as FQNEAQ (reference sequence). Deletions cut 4 bases from V and 3 bases from J, with 17 bases between. The CDR3 loop is CASSSLPGGETDTQYF. Here the CDR3 DNA reads TGTGCCAGCAGCTCCCTACCAGGAGGGGAGACAGATACGCAGTATTTT. The complete variable domain, with remaining parts taken from reference TRBV7-9 and TRBJ2-3, reads DTGVSQNPRHKITKRGQNVTFRCDPISEHNRLYWYRQTLGQGPEFLTYFQNEAQLEKSRLLSDRFSAERPKGSFSTLEIQRTEQGDSAMYLCASSSLPGGETDTQYFGPGTRLTVL.

In this sample, this clone turned up a few times. V usage is TRBV10-3 and J usage is TRBJ1-2; D may be TRBD1 (5 bases). Trimming took 4 bases from V and 3 from J, leaving 9 bases between them. This CDR3 is 13 amino acids long. Per the germline V gene, CDR1 is ENHRY and CDR2 is SYGVKD. CDR3: CAISVRGDYGYTF. The CDR3 nucleotides are TGTGCCATCAGTGTACGGGGCGACTATGGCTACACCTTC.

The chain uses TRBV10-3 and TRBJ2-1; TRBD1 might be the D (5 bases). V was shortened by 3 bases and J by 8 bases, with 8 bases between the two germline ends. Germline CDR1 reads ENHRY; CDR2 reads SYGVKD. The CDR3 length is 12 residues. CDR3 region: CAISDRAHEQFF. As DNA, the CDR3 is TGTGCCATCAGTGACAGGGCCCATGAGCAGTTCTTC.

The rearrangement joins TRBV11-2 to TRBJ2-1; 9 positions agree with TRBD2. This CDR3 region has 16 residues. V lost 2 bases and J lost 5; bases outside the gene matches: 7. Germline-derived CDR1 and CDR2 are SGHAT and FQNNGV. The CDR3 bases are TGTGCCAGCAGCTTAAGGACTGCGGGGGGGAACAATGAGCAGTTCTTC. Translating it yields CASSLRTAGGNNEQFF.

The CDR3 nucleotides are TGTGCCTGGAGTCCTATTGGGACAGGGGTAGCGGATTCACCCCTCCACTTT. As protein: CAWSPIGTGVADSPLHF. The V and J genes are TRBV30 and TRBJ1-6; 10 bases map to TRBD1. Trimming at V came to 2 bases and at J to 8 bases, leaving 12 bases not matched to a gene. The germline gives CDR1 GTSNPN, CDR2 SVGIG (reference sequence). There are 17 residues in the CDR3.

This clone was detected only a few times. Other DNA sequences in this sample translate to the same CDR3. CDR3 in DNA: TGTGCCAGCAGTCCTAACTTGAACACTGAAGCTTTCTTT. Translation gives CASSPNLNTEAFF. V usage is TRBV7-9 and J usage is TRBJ1-1; D not resolved. Germline loops: CDR1 SEHNR, CDR2 FQNEAQ (reference sequence). Trimming removed 6 bases at V and 0 bases at J, with 8 bases between. The CDR3 contains 13 residues. The full variable domain, rest sourced from reference TRBV7-9 and TRBJ1-1, is DTGVSQNPRHKITKRGQNVTFRCDPISEHNRLYWYRQTLGQGPEFLTYFQNEAQLEKSRLLSDRFSAERPKGSFSTLEIQRTEQGDSAMYLCASSPNLNTEAFFGQGTRLTVV.

The rearrangement joins TRBV18 to TRBJ1-4, with no clear D. The germline CDR1 and CDR2 sequences are KGHSH and LQKENI. V shed 5 bases and J shed 6 bases, with 16 bases lying between them. The CDR3 covers 15 residues. DNA for the CDR3: TGTGCCAGCTCATCCACGCCGGGGATTGATGAAAAACTGTTTTTT. Translation: CASSSTPGIDEKLFF.

The chain recombines TRBV5-6 with TRBJ2-2; D is unresolved. This CDR3 spans 12 amino acids. Trimming took 2 bases from V and 4 from J, leaving 3 bases between them. CDR1 is SGHDT and CDR2 is YYEEEE in the germline V gene. The CDR3 region has the DNA TGTGCCAGCAGCTTTCCCACCGGGGAGCTGTTTTTT. This gives the protein CASSFPTGELFF.

The V and J genes are TRBV30 and TRBJ2-4; D is possibly TRBD1 (5 bases). Germline V CDR1 and CDR2: GTSNPN, SVGIG (reference sequence). Trimming removed 0 bases from V and 11 bases from J, with 17 bases in between. The CDR3 has 14 residues. The CDR3 sequence is CAWSVGAGLFFQYF. The CDR3 region has the DNA TGTGCCTGGAGTGTAGGTGCAGGGTTATTTTTTCAGTACTTC.

This clone was observed a handful of times. The V gene is TRBV7-9, the J gene TRBJ2-1; no definite D call. The V gene's germline CDR1 is SEHNR and CDR2 FQNEAQ (reference sequence). Trimming removed 5 bases from V and 6 bases from J, with 17 bases in between. The CDR3 length is 15 residues. CDR3 loop: CASSATEMGSNEQFF. CDR3 in DNA: TGTGCCAGCAGCGCGACGGAGATGGGTAGCAATGAGCAGTTCTTC.

V usage is TRBV5-4 and J usage is TRBJ2-1, with D uncertain. The CDR3 is 16 residues long. Germline values: CDR1 SGHNT, CDR2 YYREEE (reference sequence). V was cut by 4 bases and J by 4 bases, with 18 bases left in between. CDR3 amino acids: CASSPPSELRYNEQFF. In DNA form, the CDR3 reads TGTGCCAGCAGCCCCCCATCAGAACTACGGTACAATGAGCAGTTCTTC.

This clone occurred a few times. Other DNA sequences in this sample translate to the same CDR3. The chain employs TRBV30 and TRBJ2-6; D not resolved. The length of the CDR3 is 14 residues. Trimming cost V 1 base and J 0 bases, with 4 bases left between them. CDR1 is GTSNPN and CDR2 is SVGIG in the germline V gene (reference sequence). CDR3 protein: CAWSDGSGANVLTF. The CDR3, as DNA: TGTGCCTGGAGTGACGGCTCTGGGGCCAACGTCCTGACTTTC.

This clone was found a few times. The chain combines TRBV7-2 with TRBJ2-3, with no clear D. CDR1 and CDR2 from the germline V gene are SGHTA and FQGNSA. The CDR3 runs 16 residues. V gave up 1 base and J gave up 1 base, with 12 bases separating them. The CDR3 protein is CASSLVQNARTDTQYF. CDR3 in DNA: TGTGCCAGCAGCTTAGTTCAAAACGCTCGCACAGATACGCAGTATTTT.

V is TRBV5-1 and J is TRBJ1-6; 7 positions match TRBD1. There are 13 residues in the CDR3. J lost 10 bases, V lost 5 bases, and 6 bases had no gene match. Germline CDR1 reads SGHRS; CDR2 reads YFSETQ. In DNA form, the CDR3 reads TGCGCCAGCAGGACAGGGCGGGAATCACCCCTCCACTTT. Its protein product is CASRTGRESPLHF.

The V gene is TRBV4-2, the J gene TRBJ2-5; D might be TRBD2 (6 bases). V was trimmed by 5 bases and J by 1 base, leaving 8 bases between them. The germline CDR1 and CDR2 sequences are LGHNA and YNFKEQ. The CDR3 has 13 residues. CDR3 sequence reads: CASSRGLQETQYF. The CDR3 DNA sequence: TGTGCCAGCAGCAGGGGACTCCAAGAGACCCAGTACTTC.

The rearrangement uses TRBV7-9 and TRBJ1-5; D remains ambiguous. Germline lookup yields CDR1 SEHNR and CDR2 FQNEAQ (reference sequence). The CDR3 loop spans 13 amino acids. V was shortened by 11 bases and J by 5 bases, with 16 bases between the two germline ends. As DNA, the CDR3 is TGTGCCGACCGTGGGCAGAGAGATCAGCCCCAGCATTTT. It encodes CADRGQRDQPQHF. The full variable domain, with the rest looked up from reference TRBV7-9 and TRBJ1-5, is DTGVSQNPRHKITKRGQNVTFRCDPISEHNRLYWYRQTLGQGPEFLTYFQNEAQLEKSRLLSDRFSAERPKGSFSTLEIQRTEQGDSAMYLCADRGQRDQPQHFGDGTRLSIL.

This chain links TRBV5-4 with TRBJ2-3; TRBD2 agrees at 9 bases. This CDR3 has 18 residues. Losses at the gene ends were 1 base for V and 0 bases for J; bases not matched to a gene: 9. CDR1 SGHNT and CDR2 YYREEE come from the germline V gene (reference sequence). CDR3 amino acids: CASSLLRFSGGSTDTQYF. In DNA, the CDR3 is TGTGCCAGCAGCTTGTTGCGCTTCAGCGGGGGGAGCACAGATACGCAGTATTTT. The full variable domain, rest sourced from reference TRBV5-4 and TRBJ2-3, is ETGVTQSPTHLIKTRGQQVTLRCSSQSGHNTVSWYQQALGQGPQFIFQYYREEENGRGNFPPRFSGLQFPNYSSELNVNALELDDSALYLCASSLLRFSGGSTDTQYFGPGTRLTVL.

The rearrangement joins TRBV5-1 to TRBJ1-2; no clear D gene. Trimming cost V 0 bases and J 0 bases, with 6 bases left between them. The CDR3 covers 14 residues. Germline V gene data show CDR1 as SGHRS and CDR2 as YFSETQ. CDR3 sequence reads: CASSLVPTNYGYTF. The CDR3 region has the DNA TGCGCCAGCAGCTTGGTGCCCACTAACTATGGCTACACCTTC.

The gene calls are TRBV28 and TRBJ2-7; 11 bases match TRBD2. V lost 5 bases, J lost 4 bases, and 1 base stayed unmatched. CDR1 is MDHEN, CDR2 SYDVKM, per germline. The CDR3 extends over 13 amino acids. CDR3 coding DNA: TGTGCCAGCAGTCTAGCGGGGGGATACGAGCAGTACTTC. Its protein is CASSLAGGYEQYF.

This clone was seen more than once but under ten times. The rearrangement links TRBV11-2 to TRBJ2-1, with 7 nucleotides matching TRBD2. In germline, CDR1 is SGHAT, CDR2 FQNNGV. V shed 7 bases, J shed 7 bases, and the junction held 13 bases outside the gene matches. This CDR3 has 15 amino acids. The CDR3 here is CASTHPTFGGNEQFF. CDR3 nucleotide sequence: TGTGCCAGCACCCATCCGACCTTCGGGGGGAATGAGCAGTTCTTC. The whole variable domain, remainder taken from reference TRBV11-2 and TRBJ2-1, is EAGVAQSPRYKIIEKRQSVAFWCNPISGHATLYWYQQILGQGPKLLIQFQNNGVVDDSQLPKDRFSAERLKGVDSTLKIQPAKLEDSAVYLCASTHPTFGGNEQFFGPGTRLTVL.

The chain has TRBV7-9 and TRBJ2-3, with 14 bases matching TRBD2. V dropped 4 bases and J dropped 3; count of bases not matched to a gene: 6. Germline V gives CDR1 SEHNR, CDR2 FQNEAQ (reference sequence). This CDR3 is built from 17 residues. Here the CDR3 reads CASSSGLAGGWTDTQYF. The CDR3, as DNA: TGTGCCAGCAGCTCTGGACTAGCGGGGGGCTGGACAGATACGCAGTATTTT.